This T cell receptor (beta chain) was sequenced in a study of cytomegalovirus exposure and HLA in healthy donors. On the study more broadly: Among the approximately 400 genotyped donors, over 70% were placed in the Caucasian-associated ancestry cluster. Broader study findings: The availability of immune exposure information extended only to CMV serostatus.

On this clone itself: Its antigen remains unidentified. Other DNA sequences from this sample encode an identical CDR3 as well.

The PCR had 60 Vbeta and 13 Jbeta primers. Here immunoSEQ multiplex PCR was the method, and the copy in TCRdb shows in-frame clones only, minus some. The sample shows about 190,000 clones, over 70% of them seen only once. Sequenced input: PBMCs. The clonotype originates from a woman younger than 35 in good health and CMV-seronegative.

The CDR3, as DNA: TGTGCCAGCAGCTTAGGTGGAGACACTGAAGCTTTCTTT. Translation gives CASSLGGDTEAFF. The chain employs TRBV7-3 and TRBJ1-1; D not certain. Trimming took off 2 bases at V and 3 bases at J, with 7 bases between the two ends. This CDR3 has 13 residues. Germline CDR1 is SGHTA and CDR2 is FQGTGA.